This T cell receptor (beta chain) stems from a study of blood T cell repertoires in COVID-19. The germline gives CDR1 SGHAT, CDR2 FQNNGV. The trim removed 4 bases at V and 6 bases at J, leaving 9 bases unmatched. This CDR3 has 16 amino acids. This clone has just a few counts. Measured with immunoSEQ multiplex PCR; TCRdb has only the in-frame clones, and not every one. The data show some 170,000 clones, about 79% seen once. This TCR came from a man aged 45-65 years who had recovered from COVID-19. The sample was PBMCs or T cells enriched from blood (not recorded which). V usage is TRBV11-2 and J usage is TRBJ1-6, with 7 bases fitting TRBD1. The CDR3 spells CASSSTINRGNSPLHF. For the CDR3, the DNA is TGTGCCAGCAGCTCGACAATAAACAGGGGTAATTCACCCCTCCACTTT.